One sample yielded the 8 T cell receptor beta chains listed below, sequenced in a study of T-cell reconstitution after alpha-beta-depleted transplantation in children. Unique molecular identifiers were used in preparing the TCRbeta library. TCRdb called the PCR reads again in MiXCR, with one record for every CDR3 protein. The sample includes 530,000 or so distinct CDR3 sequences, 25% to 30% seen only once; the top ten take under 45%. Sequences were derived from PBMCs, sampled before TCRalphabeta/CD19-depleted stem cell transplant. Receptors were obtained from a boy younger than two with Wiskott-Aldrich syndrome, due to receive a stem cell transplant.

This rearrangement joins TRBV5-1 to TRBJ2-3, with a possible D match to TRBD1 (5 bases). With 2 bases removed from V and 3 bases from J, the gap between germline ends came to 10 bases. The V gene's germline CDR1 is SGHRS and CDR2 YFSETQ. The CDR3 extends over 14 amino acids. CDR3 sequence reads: CASSFFRETDTQYF. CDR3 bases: TGCGCCAGCAGCTTTTTCAGGGAAACAGATACGCAGTATTTT.

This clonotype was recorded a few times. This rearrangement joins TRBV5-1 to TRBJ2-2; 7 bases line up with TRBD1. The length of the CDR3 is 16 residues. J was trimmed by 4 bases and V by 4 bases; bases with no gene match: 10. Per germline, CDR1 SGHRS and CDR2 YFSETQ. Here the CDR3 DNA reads TGCGCCAGCAGCCCGCAACCGACAGGGATCACCGGGGAGCTGTTTTTT. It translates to CASSPQPTGITGELFF.

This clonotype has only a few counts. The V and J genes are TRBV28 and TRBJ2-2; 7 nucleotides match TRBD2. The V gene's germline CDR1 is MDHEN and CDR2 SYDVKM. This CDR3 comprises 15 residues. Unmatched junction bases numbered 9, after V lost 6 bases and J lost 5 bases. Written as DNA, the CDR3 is TGTGCCAGCAGCCCACCGGCGGGGGTAACCGGGGAGCTGTTTTTT. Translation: CASSPPAGVTGELFF.

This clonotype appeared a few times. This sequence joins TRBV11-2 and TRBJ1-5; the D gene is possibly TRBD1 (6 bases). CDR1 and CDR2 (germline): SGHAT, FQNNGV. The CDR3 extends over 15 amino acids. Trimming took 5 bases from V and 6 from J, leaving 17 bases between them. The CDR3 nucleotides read TGTGCCAGCAGCCGTACAGGGCGTCAGGGTCAGCCCCAGCATTTT. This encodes CASSRTGRQGQPQHF.

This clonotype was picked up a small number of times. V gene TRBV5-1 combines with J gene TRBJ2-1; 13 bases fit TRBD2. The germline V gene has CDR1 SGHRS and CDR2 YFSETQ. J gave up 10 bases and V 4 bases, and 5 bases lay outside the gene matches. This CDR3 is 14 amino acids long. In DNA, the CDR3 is TGCGCCAGCAGCCACGGACTAGCGGGAGAGGAGCAGTTCTTC. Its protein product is CASSHGLAGEEQFF. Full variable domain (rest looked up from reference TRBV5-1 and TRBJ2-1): KAGVTQTPRYLIKTRGQQVTLSCSPISGHRSVSWYQQTPGQGLQFLFEYFSETQRNKGNFPGRFSGRQFSNSRSEMNVSTLELGDSALYLCASSHGLAGEEQFFGPGTRLTVL.

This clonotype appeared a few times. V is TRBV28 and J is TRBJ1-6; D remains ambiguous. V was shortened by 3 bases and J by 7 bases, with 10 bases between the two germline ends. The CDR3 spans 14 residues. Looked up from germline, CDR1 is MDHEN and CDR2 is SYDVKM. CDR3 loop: CASSFSRSNSPLHF. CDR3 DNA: TGTGCCAGCAGTTTCTCCAGGAGCAATTCACCCCTCCACTTT.

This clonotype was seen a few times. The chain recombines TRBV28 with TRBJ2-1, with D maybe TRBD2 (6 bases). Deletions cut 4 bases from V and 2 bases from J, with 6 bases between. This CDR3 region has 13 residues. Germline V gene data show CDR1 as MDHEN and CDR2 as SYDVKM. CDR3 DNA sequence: TGTGCCAGCAGTTGGGGGGCCTACAATGAGCAGTTCTTC. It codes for CASSWGAYNEQFF.

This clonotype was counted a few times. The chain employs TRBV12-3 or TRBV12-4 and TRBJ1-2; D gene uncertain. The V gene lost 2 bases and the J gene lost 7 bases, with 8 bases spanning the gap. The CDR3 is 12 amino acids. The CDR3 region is CASSLTGAGYTF. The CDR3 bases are TGTGCCAGCAGTTTAACGGGTGCTGGCTACACCTTC.